The T cell receptor beta chain described here comes from a study of T cell clusters in autoimmune cytopenias. In germline, CDR1 is SEHNR, CDR2 FQNEAQ (reference sequence). The CDR3 contains 15 residues. TRB amplification used 250 ng of peripheral blood genomic DNA. TRB was amplified by touch-down multiplex PCR, primer pools A and B combined. TCRdb re-called the multiplex PCR reads; one entry per CDR3 protein, DNA not given. The sample includes around 9,800 distinct CDR3 sequences. Another study also made use of these data, one on T cell repertoires in aging, cancer and after chemotherapy. That work contributes: The whole study produced a dataset of about 8.8 million TCR reads.

The clonotype was recovered from a human donor in good health. The sequenced sample consisted of peripheral blood. The gene calls are TRBV7-9 and TRBJ2-5; absent DNA, TCRdb's TRBD2 call cannot be checked. CDR3 in amino acids: CASSLGGWAQETQYF. Variable domain in full (rest from reference TRBV7-9 and TRBJ2-5): DTGVSQNPRHKITKRGQNVTFRCDPISEHNRLYWYRQTLGQGPEFLTYFQNEAQLEKSRLLSDRFSAERPKGSFSTLEIQRTEQGDSAMYLCASSLGGWAQETQYFGPGTRLLVL.